The 5 T cell receptor beta chains listed next were all sequenced from one sample in a study of blood T cell repertoires in COVID-19. The repertoire was sequenced with immunoSEQ multiplex PCR; TCRdb's copy has only in-frame clones and lacks some. The sample has fewer than 400,000 clones, about 86% seen once. Input material: PBMCs or T cells enriched from blood (not recorded which). These TCRs come from a woman between 45 and 60 years old who had recovered from COVID-19.

This sequence joins TRBV5-1 and TRBJ1-1, with 7 bases lining up with TRBD1. The CDR3 is 15 residues long. The V and J ends lost 4 bases and 1 base, in that order; junction bases with no gene match: 7. CDR1 is SGHRS, CDR2 YFSETQ, per germline. CDR3 DNA sequence: TGCGCCAGCAGCAATTCGGGACAGTCGAACACTGAAGCTTTCTTT. It specifies CASSNSGQSNTEAFF.

The chain recombines TRBV19 with TRBJ1-2, with 7 bases lining up with TRBD1. Germline CDR1 LNHDA, CDR2 SQIVND (reference sequence). The CDR3 is 18 residues long. Germline trimming cut 6 bases from V and 4 bases from J; bases unmatched to any gene: 20. The CDR3 region is CASSAGLDRQYSVYGYTF. In DNA, the CDR3 is TGTGCCAGTAGCGCAGGCCTGGACAGGCAGTACAGCGTCTATGGCTACACCTTC.

V is TRBV18 and J is TRBJ1-2, with a tentative D call TRBD1 (6 bases). V was pared by 4 bases and J by 6 bases, with 15 bases between. CDR3 length equals 14 residues. Germline V lookup: CDR1 KGHSH, CDR2 LQKENI. CDR3 sequence: CASSLGGQTNGYTF. The CDR3 region has the DNA TGTGCCAGCTCACTCGGAGGACAGACGAATGGCTACACCTTC.

This clone is a singleton in its sample. The same CDR3 is also encoded by other DNA sequences in this sample. The chain couples TRBV5-1 to TRBJ2-3; possible D gene TRBD1, 6 bases. The V gene's germline CDR1 is SGHRS and CDR2 YFSETQ. Trimming removed 3 bases from V and 0 bases from J, with 11 bases in between. The CDR3 extends over 15 amino acids. The CDR3 here is CASSSGTLSTDTQYF. CDR3 nucleotide sequence: TGCGCCAGCAGCTCCGGGACACTGAGCACAGATACGCAGTATTTT.

The V and J genes are TRBV19 and TRBJ2-7, with TRBD1 matching 12 bases. After removal of 5 bases from V and 6 bases from J, the junction contained 5 bases not matched to a gene. Germline CDR1 reads LNHDA; CDR2 reads SQIVND (reference sequence). The CDR3 consists of 14 residues. The CDR3 DNA reads TGTGCCAGTAGTTCGGGACAGGGGGCGGTCGAGCAGTACTTC. It yields the protein CASSSGQGAVEQYF.